These 22 T cell receptor beta chains were sequenced from one sample in a study of shared clonotypes between healthy human individuals. TCRdb's table, derived via immunoSEQ multiplex PCR, lists solely in-frame clones and lacks some. The top ten clones hold around 12% of a sample with more than 400,000 clones, approximately 80% of them seen once. The sequencing input was PBMCs. The receptors were gathered from a middle-aged woman in good health. Some clones in this sample may be carry-over from other donors' samples.

This clone was observed a handful of times. V and J are TRBV11-1 and TRBJ2-7, with 7 bases identical to TRBD1. V trimming: 1 base; J trimming: 5 bases; junction bases outside the gene matches: 5. The CDR3 has 14 residues. Germline V gene data show CDR1 as SGHAT and CDR2 as FQDESV (reference sequence). CDR3 sequence: CASSLGTGANEQYF. The CDR3 DNA reads as TGTGCCAGCAGCTTAGGTACAGGGGCGAACGAGCAGTACTTC.

V gene TRBV7-9 combines with J gene TRBJ2-7; 7 nucleotides match TRBD1. From germline, CDR1 is SEHNR and CDR2 FQNEAQ (reference sequence). V lost 5 bases to trimming and J lost 3 bases; unmatched junction nucleotides: 4. This CDR3 region has 13 residues. Here the CDR3 reads CASSRGQDYEQYF. In DNA, the CDR3 is TGTGCCAGCAGCCGAGGACAGGACTACGAGCAGTACTTC.

This clone has just one count. V gene TRBV9 combines with J gene TRBJ2-2; D not certain. V was pared by 4 bases and J by 5 bases, with 15 bases between. This CDR3 has 15 amino acids. Looked up from germline, CDR1 is SGDLS and CDR2 is YYNGEE. This CDR3 reads CASSPLSQQTGELFF. The DNA of the CDR3 is TGTGCCAGCAGCCCGCTGTCCCAACAAACCGGGGAGCTGTTTTTT.

Of note for this clone: It is likely a read error, because the conserved phenylalanine at the end of the CDR3 is missing. It is unclear where the CDR3 begins or ends on the DNA, so no DNA is shown, and the CDR3 is as TCRdb lists it. The V call is TRBV7-8, the J call TRBJ1-2; TRBD1 is the table's D call, not checked against the DNA. The CDR3 length equals 12 residues, ends included. Germline CDR1 reads SGHVS; CDR2 reads FQNEAQ. The CDR3 protein is CASSSDRGPQSV.

This clone was found a few times. The rearrangement links TRBV28 to TRBJ2-2, with TRBD2 matching 9 bases. V shed 7 bases and J 3 bases; nucleotides not matched to a gene: 12. From germline, CDR1 is MDHEN and CDR2 SYDVKM. The CDR3 is made up of 17 amino acids. CDR3 protein: CASKGDRLAVDTGELFF. The CDR3 bases are TGTGCCAGCAAGGGAGATAGACTAGCGGTTGACACCGGGGAGCTGTTTTTT.

The V gene is TRBV19, the J gene TRBJ2-1; 11 nucleotides agree with TRBD2. CDR3 length: 16 amino acids. Trimming at V came to 1 base and at J to 4 bases, leaving 3 bases not matched to a gene. Germline-derived CDR1 and CDR2 are LNHDA and SQIVND (reference sequence). CDR3 sequence: CASSIGLAGIYNEQFF. The CDR3 DNA reads as TGTGCCAGTAGTATAGGACTAGCGGGGATATACAATGAGCAGTTCTTC.

This chain's CDR3 is CASSPLGSGANYNEQFF. CDR3 nucleotides: TGTGCCAGCAGCCCCCTCGGTAGCGGGGCGAACTACAATGAGCAGTTCTTC. The chain uses TRBV28 and TRBJ2-1, with 8 bases aligning to TRBD2. Germline CDR1 and CDR2: MDHEN and SYDVKM. V was pared by 6 bases and J by 3 bases, with 13 bases of the junction left unmatched. The CDR3 length is 17 residues.

The rearrangement links TRBV7-2 to TRBJ1-5; D remains unclear. Germline V lookup: CDR1 SGHTA, CDR2 FQGNSA. Between the trimmed V and J ends, which lost 5 bases and 9 bases, there was a span of 20 bases. The CDR3 is 15 amino acids. In nucleotides, the CDR3 is TGTGCCAGCAGCACCCTCCACACGAATACGGGGCCCCAGCATTTT. Amino acids: CASSTLHTNTGPQHF.

The rearrangement links TRBV28 to TRBJ2-1; 8 positions agree with TRBD2. Looked up from germline, CDR1 is MDHEN and CDR2 is SYDVKM. The CDR3 sequence is 16 residues long. With 1 base clipped from V and 8 bases from J, the junction kept 10 bases outside the gene matches. Here the CDR3 DNA reads TGTGCCAGCAGTTTATTCTCCGGGAGGGCCTCCGATGAGCAGTTCTTC. Its protein product is CASSLFSGRASDEQFF.

This clone was observed once. The rearrangement links TRBV5-4 to TRBJ2-1; 13 bases fit TRBD2. V was pared by 4 bases and J by 5 bases, with 3 bases of the junction left unmatched. This CDR3 comprises 15 residues. CDR1 is SGHNT and CDR2 is YYREEE in the germline V gene (reference sequence). For the CDR3, the DNA is TGTGCCAGCAGCCGCGGACTAGCGGGAGACAATGAGCAGTTCTTC. This gives the protein CASSRGLAGDNEQFF.

The chain links TRBV18 to TRBJ2-6; D unclear. Looked up from germline, CDR1 is KGHSH and CDR2 is LQKENI. This CDR3 region has 17 residues. V gave up 5 bases and J gave up 0 bases, with 14 bases separating them. The CDR3 reads CASSSLYMSSGANVLTF. As DNA, the CDR3 is TGTGCCAGCTCATCTCTCTACATGAGCTCTGGGGCCAACGTCCTGACTTTC. The entire variable domain, with the rest obtained from reference TRBV18 and TRBJ2-6, is as follows: NAGVMQNPRHLVRRRGQEARLRCSPMKGHSHVYWYRQLPEEGLKFMVYLQKENIIDESGMPKERFSAEFPKEGPSILRIQQVVRGDSAAYFCASSSLYMSSGANVLTFGAGSRLTVL.

This clone was recorded once. The chain links TRBV6-4 to TRBJ2-7; D possibly corresponds to TRBD2 (6 bases). The CDR3 extends over 16 amino acids. Germline V gene lookup returns CDR1 MRHNA and CDR2 SNTAGT. V shed 2 bases and J shed 7 bases, with 21 bases lying between them. The CDR3, as DNA: TGTGCCAGCAGTGACACTCCTGGGACGGGAGTGGGTGAGCAGTACTTC. This encodes CASSDTPGTGVGEQYF.

The CDR3 nucleotides read TGTGCCAGCAGTCGACCAGGGGACAGCACCTACGAGCAGTACTTC. Protein product: CASSRPGDSTYEQYF. This sequence joins TRBV28 and TRBJ2-7, with 7 positions matching TRBD1. The CDR3 runs 15 residues. Looked up from germline, CDR1 is MDHEN and CDR2 is SYDVKM. J was trimmed by 2 bases and V by 5 bases; bases with no gene match: 9.

This sequence joins TRBV28 and TRBJ2-2; tentatively, D is TRBD1 (5 bases). This CDR3 region has 14 residues. Germline lookup yields CDR1 MDHEN and CDR2 SYDVKM. The germline V and J ends were trimmed by 1 base and 3 bases, with 6 bases remaining between them. CDR3 DNA sequence: TGTGCCAGCAGTTTATTACAGGACACCGGGGAGCTGTTTTTT. Its translation: CASSLLQDTGELFF.

Concerning this clone: At one boundary the junction diverges from the germline segment, which might be a read error. The V call is TRBV5-1, the J call TRBJ2-6; 8 bases are shared with TRBD1. The CDR3 loop spans 14 amino acids. Germline V CDR1 and CDR2: SGHRS, YFSETQ. CDR3 amino acids: CASSSQTGANVLTF. The DNA for the CDR3 is TGCGCCAGCAGCTCGCAGACAGGGGCAAACGTCCTGACTTTC.

The CDR3 here is CASSLLDRTGGYTF. CDR3 nucleotide sequence: TGTGCCAGTAGTCTACTGGACAGGACGGGGGGCTACACCTTC. The rearrangement joins TRBV19 to TRBJ1-2; TRBD1 matches at 7 bases. The CDR3 is made up of 14 amino acids. CDR1 and CDR2 (germline): LNHDA, SQIVND (reference sequence). V shed 5 bases and J 8 bases; nucleotides not matched to a gene: 11.

The chain joins TRBV18 to TRBJ2-3; D gene ambiguous. Trimming took 6 bases from V and 1 from J, leaving 11 bases between them. This CDR3 region has 14 residues. CDR1 is KGHSH, CDR2 LQKENI, per germline. The CDR3 DNA sequence: TGTGCCAGCTCCGCCTGGGGTGGCACAGATACGCAGTATTTT. It is translated as CASSAWGGTDTQYF.

The V call is TRBV27, the J call TRBJ2-4; no clear D. The length of the CDR3 is 14 residues. Trimming cost V 5 bases and J 2 bases, with 10 bases left between them. Per the germline V gene, CDR1 is MNHEY and CDR2 is SMNVEV (reference sequence). The CDR3 DNA is TGTGCCAGCAGTCCCTCTCGAACCAAAAACATTCAGTACTTC. It yields the protein CASSPSRTKNIQYF.

This clone was found a few times. The chain is built from TRBV4-3 and TRBJ2-7; the D gene is possibly TRBD2 (6 bases). In germline, CDR1 is LGHNA, CDR2 YSLEER. V lost 5 bases to trimming and J lost 6 bases, with 23 bases between them. This CDR3 region has 16 residues. Here the CDR3 reads CASSASIGGRTGEQYF. CDR3 DNA sequence: TGCGCCAGCAGCGCATCAATTGGGGGGAGGACTGGCGAGCAGTACTTC.

The chain recombines TRBV18 with TRBJ2-4; possible D gene TRBD1, 6 bases. Germline assignment: CDR1 KGHSH and CDR2 LQKENI. V was clipped by 2 bases and J by 4 bases, with 6 bases between them. The CDR3 is made up of 13 amino acids. CDR3 residues: CASSPTGKNIQYF. Here the CDR3 DNA reads TGTGCCAGCTCACCAACAGGGAAAAACATTCAGTACTTC. The complete variable domain, with remaining parts taken from reference TRBV18 and TRBJ2-4, reads NAGVMQNPRHLVRRRGQEARLRCSPMKGHSHVYWYRQLPEEGLKFMVYLQKENIIDESGMPKERFSAEFPKEGPSILRIQQVVRGDSAAYFCASSPTGKNIQYFGAGTRLSVL.

This clone was seen ten or more times. The chain employs TRBV7-3 and TRBJ2-3; a weak D match, TRBD2 (5 bases). The CDR3 loop spans 14 amino acids. V lost 2 bases to trimming and J lost 6 bases, with 12 bases between them. The germline V gene has CDR1 SGHTA and CDR2 FQGTGA. CDR3: CASSLGGSMDTQYF. In nucleotides, the CDR3 is TGTGCCAGCAGCTTAGGTGGGAGTATGGATACGCAGTATTTT.

As for this clone: One end of the junction fails to match germline, which may point to a read error. V and J are TRBV2 and TRBJ2-3; 8 positions match TRBD2. Per germline, CDR1 SNHLY and CDR2 FYNNEI. The CDR3 has 14 residues. Here the CDR3 DNA reads TGTGCCAGCAGTCAAGCGGGAGGCACAGATACGCAGTATTTT. Its protein is CASSQAGGTDTQYF.